These 24 T cell receptor beta chains came from one sample sequenced in a study of blood T cell repertoires in COVID-19. Some clones are missing from TCRdb's copy, which holds only in-frame ones; the method was immunoSEQ multiplex PCR. The table has fewer than 400,000 clones, around nine tenths seen once; the top ten hold 1.7%. Sequencing was performed on PBMCs or T cells enriched from blood (not recorded which). The receptors shown here come from a woman aged 25-40 years who had recovered from COVID-19.

This chain uses TRBV5-1 with TRBJ2-7, with unresolved D. CDR3 size: 13 residues. The germline CDR1 and CDR2 sequences are SGHRS and YFSETQ. V was shortened by 1 base and J by 2 bases, with 7 bases between the two germline ends. CDR3 nucleotides: TGCGCCAGCAGCTTGCAAGAGGCCTACGAGCAGTACTTC. Translated, it gives CASSLQEAYEQYF. The full variable domain, in which reference TRBV5-1 and TRBJ2-7 provide the parts outside the CDR3, is KAGVTQTPRYLIKTRGQQVTLSCSPISGHRSVSWYQQTPGQGLQFLFEYFSETQRNKGNFPGRFSGRQFSNSRSEMNVSTLELGDSALYLCASSLQEAYEQYFGPGTRLTVT.

This clone was seen just once. The V and J genes are TRBV5-4 and TRBJ2-7; 9 bases map to TRBD1. CDR1 is SGHNT, CDR2 YYREEE, per germline (reference sequence). The ends lost 3 bases at V and 5 bases at J; junction bases unmatched: 9. The CDR3 sequence is 15 residues long. The CDR3 nucleotides are TGTGCCAGCAGCTCCCGCCGGGACAGGGACCACGAGCAGTACTTC. Translating gives CASSSRRDRDHEQYF.

This chain joins TRBV27 and TRBJ2-7, with 7 bases matching TRBD2. CDR1 and CDR2 (germline): MNHEY, SMNVEV (reference sequence). This CDR3 has 15 residues. V trimming: 4 bases; J trimming: 3 bases; junction bases outside the gene matches: 9. In nucleotides, the CDR3 is TGTGCCAGCAGTTCCCCTTCGGCGGGAGTCTACGAGCAGTACTTC. Encoded protein: CASSSPSAGVYEQYF.

In DNA form, the CDR3 reads TGTGCCTGGAGTTCTGGGGGCCGTGGCTACACCTTC. Translation: CAWSSGGRGYTF. The gene calls are TRBV30 and TRBJ1-2; D may be TRBD1 (6 bases). V was pared by 2 bases and J by 7 bases, with 11 bases between. The CDR3 extends over 12 amino acids. Germline V lookup: CDR1 GTSNPN, CDR2 SVGIG (reference sequence).

This clone turned up a few times. The J gene is TRBJ1-1, the V gene TRBV7-8; D uncertain. The CDR3 has 16 amino acids. V gave up 2 bases and J gave up 5 bases, with 18 bases separating them. Per the germline V gene, CDR1 is SGHVS and CDR2 is FQNEAQ. The CDR3 coding sequence is TGTGCCAGCAGCTTATCCCCTCAGGCCGTTGGAACTGAAGCTTTCTTT. It codes for CASSLSPQAVGTEAFF.

The chain carries TRBV6-5 and TRBJ1-2, with D possibly being TRBD1 (5 bases). This CDR3 has 13 residues. V was trimmed by 5 bases and J by 8 bases, leaving 15 bases between them. Germline V gene lookup returns CDR1 MNHEY and CDR2 SVGAGI. The CDR3 loop is CASSRAMGGGYTF. CDR3 DNA sequence: TGTGCCAGCAGTAGGGCGATGGGGGGAGGCTACACCTTC.

This CDR3 reads CASRARGGGYTF. The CDR3 DNA is TGTGCCAGCAGAGCCAGGGGCGGGGGCTACACCTTC. The rearrangement uses TRBV6-5 and TRBJ1-2; TRBD1 might be the D (6 bases). Trimming left V 6 bases short and J 8 bases short, with 13 bases between. Germline CDR1 reads MNHEY; CDR2 reads SVGAGI. The CDR3 has 12 residues.

The gene calls are TRBV19 and TRBJ1-5, with no clear D. With 7 bases removed from V and 3 bases from J, the gap between germline ends came to 10 bases. This CDR3 has 13 amino acids. Germline lookup yields CDR1 LNHDA and CDR2 SQIVND (reference sequence). The CDR3 nucleotides read TGTGCCAGTATCGGAGGAGTCAATCAGCCCCAGCATTTT. Residues: CASIGGVNQPQHF.

The V gene is TRBV9, the J gene TRBJ2-7; 8 nucleotides line up with TRBD1. Germline CDR1 and CDR2: SGDLS and YYNGEE. Trimming cost V 6 bases and J 0 bases; bases outside gene matches: 2. The CDR3 spans 13 residues. In DNA, the CDR3 is TGTGCCAGCACGGGACAGGACTCCTACGAGCAGTACTTC. Translation: CASTGQDSYEQYF.

This clone has a handful of counts. The V gene is TRBV5-1, the J gene TRBJ2-2, with 9 bases aligning to TRBD2. The CDR3 runs 15 residues. Germline V gives CDR1 SGHRS, CDR2 YFSETQ. The ends lost 5 bases at V and 6 bases at J; junction bases unmatched: 8. CDR3 sequence (DNA): TGCGCCAGCAGGCCACCCGGCGGGGGGGCCGGGGAGCTGTTTTTT. It yields the protein CASRPPGGGAGELFF.

The chain is built from TRBV25-1 and TRBJ1-1, with a weak D call TRBD1 (5 bases). Germline CDR1 is MGHDK and CDR2 is SYGVNS. V lost 7 bases and J lost 12, with 24 bases in between. The CDR3 runs to 14 residues. CDR3 sequence reads: CASTSLGRANGTFF. The CDR3 DNA is TGTGCCAGCACCTCACTCGGCAGGGCGAATGGGACTTTCTTT.

This clone was recorded only once. DNA for the CDR3: TGTGCCAGCAGCAGGGTACTAGCGGGAGGGCCGGAAAACATTCAGTACTTC. Its translation: CASSRVLAGGPENIQYF. The chain couples TRBV7-6 to TRBJ2-4; 13 bases map to TRBD2. The CDR3 loop spans 17 amino acids. V lost 5 bases to trimming and J lost 5 bases; unmatched junction nucleotides: 9. The germline V gene encodes CDR1 SGHVS and CDR2 FNYEAQ.

The chain recombines TRBV4-2 with TRBJ2-7; D remains ambiguous. V was pared by 0 bases and J by 4 bases, with 10 bases between. The germline V gene encodes CDR1 LGHNA and CDR2 YNFKEQ. The CDR3 is 14 amino acids. In DNA form, the CDR3 reads TGTGCCAGCAGCCAAGATTTATTCAGTTACGAGCAGTACTTC. Translation: CASSQDLFSYEQYF.

This chain connects TRBV9 to TRBJ2-1; perhaps TRBD2 as D (7 bases). The CDR3 is made up of 15 amino acids. V lost 0 bases and J 7 bases, leaving 14 bases between the germline ends. Germline-derived CDR1 and CDR2 are SGDLS and YYNGEE. CDR3 in DNA: TGTGCCAGCAGCGTAGAAGGGGGGGCTTTTAATGAGCAGTTCTTC. This gives the protein CASSVEGGAFNEQFF.

This sequence joins TRBV7-3 and TRBJ2-1; TRBD2 agrees at 9 bases. The CDR3 totals 15 residues. Germline-derived CDR1 and CDR2 are SGHTA and FQGTGA. V lost 2 bases to trimming and J lost 6 bases; unmatched junction nucleotides: 5. DNA of the CDR3: TGTGCCAGCAGCTTATGGGGTAGCGGGAGCAATGAGCAGTTCTTC. Its protein product is CASSLWGSGSNEQFF.

This sequence joins TRBV7-2 and TRBJ1-2; 7 bases agree with TRBD1. This CDR3 is built from 16 residues. Germline V gives CDR1 SGHTA, CDR2 FQGNSA. V was clipped by 5 bases and J by 3 bases; unmatched bases: 12. The CDR3 region has the DNA TGTGCCAGCAGCGACTCTAGACAGGGTTGGGACTATGGCTACACCTTC. This encodes CASSDSRQGWDYGYTF.

The CDR3, as DNA: TGTGCCTGGAGTAGGAACAGTGACGATGAGCAGTTCTTC. Its translation: CAWSRNSDDEQFF. The chain is built from TRBV30 and TRBJ2-1; D is ambiguous. The CDR3 runs to 13 residues. The V end was cut by 2 bases, the J end by 8 bases, with 13 bases between. From germline, CDR1 is GTSNPN and CDR2 SVGIG (reference sequence). Supplemented by reference TRBV30 and TRBJ2-1, the full variable domain reads SQTIHQWPATLVQPVGSPLSLECTVEGTSNPNLYWYRQAAGRGLQLLFYSVGIGQISSEVPQNLSASRPQDRQFILSSKKLLLSDSGFYLCAWSRNSDDEQFFGPGTRLTVL.

V is TRBV19 and J is TRBJ1-3, with unresolved D. The CDR3 has 15 residues. Per germline, CDR1 LNHDA and CDR2 SQIVND (reference sequence). Trimming cost V 5 bases and J 1 base, with 12 bases left between them. The chain's CDR3 is CASSPQDYSGNTIYF. In DNA, the CDR3 is TGTGCCAGTAGTCCTCAGGACTATTCTGGAAACACCATATATTTT.

The CDR3 spells CASSLQGAFGEAFF. CDR3 DNA: TGTGCCAGCAGTTTACAGGGGGCGTTTGGTGAAGCTTTCTTT. The chain uses TRBV28 and TRBJ1-1, with 8 bases fitting TRBD1. Germline V gives CDR1 MDHEN, CDR2 SYDVKM. The length of the CDR3 is 14 residues. With V trimmed by 2 bases and J by 7 bases, 6 bases remained unmatched.

V usage is TRBV27 and J usage is TRBJ2-2; perhaps TRBD1 as D (6 bases). Trimming removed 5 bases at V and 8 bases at J, with 9 bases between. Germline CDR1 reads MNHEY; CDR2 reads SMNVEV (reference sequence). The CDR3 totals 12 residues. The CDR3 DNA follows: TGTGCCAGCAGTCAGGGGTTTGGGGAGCTGTTTTTT. This encodes CASSQGFGELFF.

On this clone itself: Distinct nucleotide sequences in the sample also encode this CDR3. The chain couples TRBV5-1 to TRBJ2-7, with TRBD1 matching over 10 bases. V was clipped by 0 bases and J by 2 bases; unmatched bases: 2. The CDR3 loop spans 15 amino acids. The germline V gene encodes CDR1 SGHRS and CDR2 YFSETQ. The CDR3 reads CASSLGQGATYEQYF. As DNA, the CDR3 is TGCGCCAGCAGCTTGGGACAGGGGGCGACCTACGAGCAGTACTTC.

This rearrangement joins TRBV7-9 to TRBJ1-4; TRBD1 matches 7 bases. Germline CDR1 is SEHNR and CDR2 is FQNEAQ (reference sequence). This CDR3 spans 14 amino acids. V was clipped by 2 bases and J by 8 bases; unmatched bases: 5. The CDR3 region has the DNA TGTGCCAGCAGCTTAAGACAGGGCGGAGAAAAACTGTTTTTT. Translating gives CASSLRQGGEKLFF. Supplemented by reference TRBV7-9 and TRBJ1-4, the full variable domain reads DTGVSQNPRHKITKRGQNVTFRCDPISEHNRLYWYRQTLGQGPEFLTYFQNEAQLEKSRLLSDRFSAERPKGSFSTLEIQRTEQGDSAMYLCASSLRQGGEKLFFGSGTQLSVL.

The gene calls are TRBV27 and TRBJ2-3; D is uncertain. The CDR3 contains 14 residues. Germline V gene sequence: CDR1 MNHEY, CDR2 SMNVEV (reference sequence). Trimming removed 3 bases at V and 2 bases at J, with 9 bases between. The CDR3 coding sequence is TGTGCCAGCAGTTTGGCACACGTCACAGATACGCAGTATTTT. Its translation: CASSLAHVTDTQYF.

V and J are TRBV28 and TRBJ2-2, with D unclear. CDR3 length: 16 amino acids. The V gene lost 6 bases and the J gene lost 6 bases, with 20 bases spanning the gap. Germline values: CDR1 MDHEN, CDR2 SYDVKM. CDR3 protein: CASSPETLLVPGELFF. The CDR3 nucleotides read TGTGCCAGCAGCCCAGAGACCCTCCTAGTCCCCGGGGAGCTGTTTTTT.